The sequence of this T cell receptor (beta chain) was determined in a study of identical twins. Study-level findings and limits: The same donors were not followed; conclusions instead depended on cross-sectional statistical analysis. Possibly, invariant MAIT and iNKT cells partly confounded zero-insertion analyses.

The CDR3 consists of 14 residues. Germline V lookup: CDR1 DFQATT, CDR2 SNEGSKA (reference sequence). Trimming at V came to 4 bases and at J to 6 bases, leaving 7 bases not matched to a gene. A single record per CDR3 protein comes from TCRdb applying MiXCR to the 5' RACE reads. Here the sample spans hundreds of thousands of distinct CDR3 sequences, around a sixth being singletons. As regards this clonotype: Antigen: not known.

These same records also appear under a second study, on T cells expressing NK-cell markers. That report notes: A range of roughly 1.0-8% of CD8+ T cells consisted of dominant NKG2C+ clonotypes in several donors. Whether the expanded NKG2C+ T cell clones recognized HCMV remained unclear.

Sample: PBMCs. This receptor was obtained from a woman younger than 35 in good health. The chain is built from TRBV20-1 and TRBJ2-1; 9 nucleotides line up with TRBD2. The CDR3 DNA reads as TGCAGTGCTATCGCGGGAGGGCCGTCCAATGAGCAGTTCTTC. Translation gives CSAIAGGPSNEQFF.